The 4 T cell receptor beta chains below all came from one sample that was sequenced in a study of blood T cell repertoires in COVID-19. Measured with immunoSEQ multiplex PCR; TCRdb has only the in-frame clones, and not every one. This sample has about 230,000 clones, with 84% found just once. The sequenced sample consisted of peripheral blood. The receptors originated from a man in his forties or fifties with active or convalescent COVID-19.

This clone was seen a handful of times. V gene TRBV27 combines with J gene TRBJ2-1; 7 nucleotides match TRBD2. The CDR3 has 14 amino acids. J was trimmed by 7 bases and V by 5 bases; bases with no gene match: 8. The germline V gene has CDR1 MNHEY and CDR2 SMNVEV (reference sequence). The CDR3: CASSPPGRGNEQFF. CDR3 in DNA: TGTGCCAGCAGTCCCCCTGGGCGGGGGAATGAGCAGTTCTTC.

This chain links TRBV1 with TRBJ2-7; the table's D call, TRBD1, has no DNA check behind it. TRBV1 is shown as a pseudogene. CDR3 size: 17 residues. In DNA, the CDR3 is TGCACCAGCAGCCAAGACCGGGACAGGGGGCGAATCGACGAGCAGTACTTC. Encoded protein: CTSSQDRDRGRIDEQYF.

The chain combines TRBV29-1 with TRBJ1-1; D might be TRBD1 (6 bases). CDR1 and CDR2 (germline): SQVTM, ANQGSEA. Trimming took 4 bases from V and 7 from J, leaving 10 bases between them. The CDR3 sequence is 11 residues long. The CDR3 here is CSVGGQGEAFF. The CDR3 DNA is TGCAGCGTTGGGGGGCAAGGTGAAGCTTTCTTT.

The genes are TRBV25-1 and TRBJ1-1; the match to TRBD1 covers 8 bases. Germline V gene sequence: CDR1 MGHDK, CDR2 SYGVNS. The V segment lost 7 bases and the J segment 1 base; nucleotides outside the gene matches: 2. The CDR3 is 13 amino acids. The CDR3 nucleotides read TGTGCCAGCACTGACAGGGGGAACACTGAAGCTTTCTTT. Its translation is CASTDRGNTEAFF.